The 7 T cell receptor beta chains below were found in one sample sequenced in a study of OX40 agonist ivuxolimab in advanced cancers. Using immunoSEQ multiplex PCR, the repertoire was profiled, and TCRdb retains in-frame clones only, with some absent. The sample includes about 66,000 clones, approximately 80% seen only once; the top ten take approximately 6.3%. Sequencing used CD4+ or CD8+ T cells sorted from blood, obtained in a trial of the OX40 agonist ivuxolimab. All receptors come from an adult with an advanced solid tumor such as melanoma, head and neck, liver or kidney cancer.

This chain connects TRBV4-2 to TRBJ2-7; no clear D. The V gene lost 0 bases and the J gene lost 2 bases, with 8 bases spanning the gap. The CDR3 consists of 14 residues. Germline V gene sequence: CDR1 LGHNA, CDR2 YNFKEQ. The CDR3 sequence: CASSQEWGTYEQYF. CDR3 nucleotide sequence: TGTGCCAGCAGCCAAGAATGGGGAACCTACGAGCAGTACTTC.

This chain connects TRBV29-1 to TRBJ1-5; possible D gene TRBD1, 6 bases. Trimming removed 1 base at V and 12 bases at J, with 10 bases between. The CDR3 runs 11 residues. Germline CDR1 SQVTM, CDR2 ANQGSEA. CDR3 in DNA: TGCAGCGTTGAAGTAGGGGGGCTCCAGCATTTT. Protein product: CSVEVGGLQHF.

The genes are TRBV28 and TRBJ1-1, with D possibly being TRBD1 (6 bases). In germline, CDR1 is MDHEN, CDR2 SYDVKM. Trimming took 2 bases from V and 7 from J, leaving 14 bases between them. The CDR3 is 14 residues long. The CDR3 DNA follows: TGTGCCAGCAGTTTAACGGGGACATTCAATGAAGCTTTCTTT. Amino acids: CASSLTGTFNEAFF.

The CDR3 coding sequence is TGTGCCTGGAGTAGGACAGGCAATCAGCCCCAGCATTTT. This translates into CAWSRTGNQPQHF. J is TRBJ1-5 and V is TRBV30, with D maybe TRBD1 (6 bases). V was cut by 2 bases and J by 2 bases, with 7 bases left in between. Germline V gene lookup returns CDR1 GTSNPN and CDR2 SVGIG (reference sequence). The CDR3 covers 13 residues.

The chain links TRBV18 to TRBJ1-5; TRBD1 is a possible D gene (6 bases). This CDR3 is built from 13 residues. The V end was cut by 5 bases, the J end by 12 bases, with 17 bases between. CDR1 is KGHSH and CDR2 is LQKENI in the germline V gene. The CDR3 is CASSEGGGQHQHF. The CDR3 region has the DNA TGTGCCAGCTCAGAGGGGGGGGGACAACACCAGCATTTT.

The rearrangement links TRBV15 to TRBJ1-2; no firm D call. CDR1 LNHNV and CDR2 YYDKDF come from the germline V gene (reference sequence). Trimming removed 1 base from V and 2 bases from J, with 5 bases in between. This CDR3 has 13 amino acids. CDR3 nucleotides: TGTGCCACCAGCAGAGGGGCCAACTATGGCTACACCTTC. This sequence encodes CATSRGANYGYTF.

The sample holds one count of this clone. The rearrangement joins TRBV7-8 to TRBJ2-5; D is undetermined. The V gene lost 4 bases and the J gene lost 5 bases, with 14 bases spanning the gap. This CDR3 region has 14 residues. In germline, CDR1 is SGHVS, CDR2 FQNEAQ. The CDR3 nucleotides are TGTGCCAGCAGCTCTCCCCTCGGCGCGGAGACCCAGTACTTC. It yields the protein CASSSPLGAETQYF.